These 7 T cell receptor beta chains were all obtained from the same sample, sequenced in a study of T cells in Graves' hyperthyroidism and ophthalmopathy. It was RNA transcripts that yielded the amplified TCR beta CDR3 regions. HTBI primers were used for first-round RT-PCR of the TCR CDR3. TCRdb re-analysed the multiplex PCR reads in MiXCR, keeping a single row per CDR3 protein. Here the sample spans hundreds of thousands of distinct CDR3 sequences, 45% being singletons. The sequencing sample was made of peripheral blood or thyroid tissue (not recorded which). The receptors shown here come from an adult man with Graves' disease, either hyperthyroidism or ophthalmopathy (not recorded which).

This clonotype has only a few counts. V usage is TRBV6-5 and J usage is TRBJ2-5; D is perhaps TRBD1 or TRBD2 (6 bases each). Germline V gene lookup returns CDR1 MNHEY and CDR2 SVGAGI. The CDR3 spans 15 residues. V lost 5 bases and J lost 5, with 18 bases in between. In nucleotides, the CDR3 is TGTGCCAGCAGTGGAGGAGGTAGAGGGGGGGAGACCCAGTACTTC. Encoded protein: CASSGGGRGGETQYF.

Worth noting for this clonotype: This may arise from a read error, as a much more abundant clone is one base away. The genes are TRBV7-8 and TRBJ1-2; weak D call: TRBD1 (5 bases). The CDR3 is made up of 14 amino acids. With 5 bases removed from V and 1 base from J, the gap between germline ends came to 11 bases. Germline V lookup: CDR1 SGHVS, CDR2 FQNEAQ. The CDR3 nucleotides are TGTGCCAGCAGCCCCGACAGAGATAACTATGGCTACACCTTC. Translated, it gives CASSPDRDNYGYTF.

The chain recombines TRBV2 with TRBJ2-3; TRBD2 agrees at 11 bases. CDR3 length: 15 amino acids. V trimming: 8 bases; J trimming: 0 bases; junction bases outside the gene matches: 4. Germline V gene data show CDR1 as SNHLY and CDR2 as FYNNEI. As DNA, the CDR3 is TGTGCCAGCGGGGGGACTAGCGGTAGCACAGATACGCAGTATTTT. It codes for CASGGTSGSTDTQYF.

J is TRBJ2-7 and V is TRBV6-5, with D perhaps TRBD1 (6 bases). Germline lookup yields CDR1 MNHEY and CDR2 SVGAGI. The CDR3 length is 14 residues. Trimming took 6 bases from V and 0 from J, leaving 12 bases between them. CDR3 region: CASSQDRRSYEQYF. The CDR3 nucleotides are TGTGCCAGCAGCCAGGACAGACGCTCCTACGAGCAGTACTTC.

This clonotype was detected ten times or more. The V gene is TRBV29-1, the J gene TRBJ1-6, with 9 bases matching TRBD1. The CDR3 is 15 amino acids. Germline CDR1 reads SQVTM; CDR2 reads ANQGSEA. J gave up 9 bases and V 5 bases, and 11 bases lay outside the gene matches. CDR3 protein: CSVRRQGGVGSPLHF. The CDR3 DNA reads TGCAGCGTTCGTCGACAGGGGGGTGTAGGTTCACCCCTCCACTTT.

The J gene is TRBJ2-6, the V gene TRBV5-5; 9 bases are a match to TRBD2. The V and J ends lost 4 bases and 2 bases, in that order; junction bases with no gene match: 7. The CDR3 contains 17 residues. Germline assignment: CDR1 SGHKS and CDR2 YYEKEE (reference sequence). Here the CDR3 DNA reads TGTGCCAGCAGCCCCCAGGCGGGGGGGACTGGGGCCAACGTCCTGACTTTC. It encodes CASSPQAGGTGANVLTF.

The sample holds many counts of this clonotype. At one of its ends the junction is not consistent with the germline gene, which may arise from a read error. J is TRBJ2-5 and V is TRBV12-3 or TRBV12-4, with TRBD2 identical over 9 bases. This CDR3 is built from 13 residues. CDR3 sequence (DNA): TGCGCCAGCTTGCGGGAGGGCCGAGAGACCCAGTACTTC. The encoded protein is CASLREGRETQYF.